This T cell receptor (beta chain) appears in the sequencing data of a study of OX40 agonist ivuxolimab in advanced cancers. The wider study: In this cohort, patients received ivuxolimab, an agonistic anti-OX40 (CD134) antibody.

TCRdb's table, derived via immunoSEQ multiplex PCR, lists solely in-frame clones and lacks some. The table includes tens of thousands of clones, 80% to 85% detected once. Findings and caveats of the study: CD4+ and CD8+ blood T cells expanded clonally by week 6 at 0.1 to 3.0 mg/kg.

The CDR3 is 17 residues long. Unmatched junction bases numbered 14, after V lost 4 bases and J lost 1 base. CDR1 and CDR2 (germline): SGHRS, YFSETQ. Worth noting for this clone: Antigen specificity is unknown.

This receptor was taken from an adult with an advanced solid tumor such as melanoma, head and neck, liver or kidney cancer. V is TRBV5-1 and J is TRBJ2-7; 7 nucleotides align to TRBD1. Material: CD4+ or CD8+ T cells sorted from blood, obtained in a trial of the OX40 agonist ivuxolimab. CDR3 amino acids: CASSGGGQVGVSYEQYF. The CDR3 DNA reads as TGCGCCAGCAGCGGAGGAGGACAGGTTGGGGTATCCTACGAGCAGTACTTC.